This TCR beta chain emerged from a study of blood T cell repertoires in COVID-19. Whole-study context: Sources were T cells, B-cell-depleted T cells, or PBMCs; the material itself was cDNA or gDNA.

CDR3 length equals 15 residues. Trimming at V came to 5 bases and at J to 8 bases, leaving 11 bases not matched to a gene. Germline CDR1 and CDR2: LNHDA and SQIVND (reference sequence). The assay was immunoSEQ multiplex PCR, and TCRdb's table has in-frame clones only and misses some. Here the sample spans over 350,000 clones, 86% being singletons. Sequencing input: peripheral blood. The chain is built from TRBV19 and TRBJ1-4; 7 positions agree with TRBD1. The sequence derives from a woman between 25 and 40 years old with active or convalescent COVID-19. CDR3: CASSPGTAPVEKLFF. CDR3 coding DNA: TGTGCCAGTAGTCCGGGGACAGCGCCAGTAGAAAAACTGTTTTTT.